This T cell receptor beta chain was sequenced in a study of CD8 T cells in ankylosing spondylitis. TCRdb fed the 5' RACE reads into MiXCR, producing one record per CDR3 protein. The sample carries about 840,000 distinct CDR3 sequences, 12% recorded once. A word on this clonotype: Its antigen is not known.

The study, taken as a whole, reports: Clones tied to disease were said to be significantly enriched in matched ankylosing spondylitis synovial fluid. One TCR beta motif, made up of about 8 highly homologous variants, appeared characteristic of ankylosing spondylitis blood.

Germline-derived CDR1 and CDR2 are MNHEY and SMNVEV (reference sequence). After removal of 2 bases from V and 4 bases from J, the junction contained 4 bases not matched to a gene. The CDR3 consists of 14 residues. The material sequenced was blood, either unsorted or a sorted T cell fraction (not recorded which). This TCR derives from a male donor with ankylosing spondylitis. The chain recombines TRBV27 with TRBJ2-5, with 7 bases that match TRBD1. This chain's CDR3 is CASSLPGQPETQYF. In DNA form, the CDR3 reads TGTGCCAGCAGTTTACCGGGACAGCCAGAGACCCAGTACTTC.